The 15 T cell receptor beta chains below come from one sample, sequenced in a study of blood T cell repertoires in COVID-19. Sequencing used immunoSEQ multiplex PCR; TCRdb keeps in-frame clones, though not all of them. This sample has about 360,000 clones; about 88% occur once, and the top ten carry about 3%. The sample taken for sequencing was peripheral blood. The source is a human donor in a cohort sampled during active COVID-19.

The chain is built from TRBV3-1 (or the pseudogene TRBV3-2) and TRBJ1-4; 8 bases map to TRBD1. The junction had 1 base not matched to a gene; V was cut back by 1 base and J by 3 bases. CDR3 length: 15 residues. The germline CDR1 and CDR2 sequences are LGHDT and YNNKEL (reference sequence). CDR3 protein: CASSQAGQANEKLFF. CDR3 nucleotide sequence: TGTGCCAGCAGCCAAGCGGGACAGGCTAATGAAAAACTGTTTTTT.

This clone was counted a few times. Additional DNA sequences in this sample encode the identical CDR3. The chain carries TRBV4-2 and TRBJ2-7, with D maybe TRBD2 (5 bases). Per germline, CDR1 LGHNA and CDR2 YNFKEQ. V shed 1 base and J shed 4 bases, with 5 bases lying between them. The CDR3 contains 12 residues. CDR3 coding DNA: TGTGCCAGCAGCCAAGGGAGGTACGAGCAGTACTTC. Encoded protein: CASSQGRYEQYF.

This clone has a handful of counts. The chain links TRBV2 to TRBJ2-1; 10 bases line up with TRBD2. In germline, CDR1 is SNHLY, CDR2 FYNNEI. The CDR3 is 14 residues long. J gave up 7 bases and V 8 bases, and 8 bases lay outside the gene matches. CDR3 protein: CASLGLAVWNEQFF. Here the CDR3 DNA reads TGTGCCAGCCTAGGACTAGCGGTGTGGAATGAGCAGTTCTTC.

A single count supports this clone. A junction end diverges from the germline sequence, so it may reflect a read error. This chain connects TRBV7-2 to TRBJ1-1; 8 bases match TRBD1. CDR1 is SGHTA, CDR2 FQGNSA, per germline. The CDR3 has 13 residues. Here the CDR3 reads CASSQGANSEAFF. CDR3 coding DNA: TGTGCCAGCAGCCAGGGGGCGAACTCTGAAGCTTTCTTT.

The chain has TRBV5-1 and TRBJ1-1; 7 bases match TRBD1. The length of the CDR3 is 15 residues. CDR1 and CDR2 from the germline V gene are SGHRS and YFSETQ. With 5 bases clipped from V and 2 bases from J, the junction kept 9 bases outside the gene matches. This CDR3 is CASSQSGTDNTEAFF. The CDR3 region has the DNA TGCGCCAGCAGTCAGTCCGGGACAGATAACACTGAAGCTTTCTTT.

This rearrangement joins TRBV27 to TRBJ1-5; tentatively, D is TRBD1 (6 bases). Trimming removed 5 bases from V and 0 bases from J, with 14 bases in between. The CDR3 sequence is 16 residues long. Germline lookup yields CDR1 MNHEY and CDR2 SMNVEV (reference sequence). The CDR3 loop reads CASSDKGQHSNQPQHF. The CDR3 DNA reads as TGTGCCAGCAGTGACAAAGGACAGCATAGCAATCAGCCCCAGCATTTT.

The chain uses TRBV7-2 and TRBJ2-5; tentatively, D is TRBD1 (6 bases). V was clipped by 5 bases and J by 3 bases, with 13 bases between them. Per the germline V gene, CDR1 is SGHTA and CDR2 is FQGNSA. The CDR3 is made up of 14 amino acids. CDR3 coding DNA: TGTGCCAGCAGCCTCAGGGGAGTGGAAGAGACCCAGTACTTC. Its protein is CASSLRGVEETQYF.

The gene calls are TRBV5-4 and TRBJ2-1, with D unresolved. The germline V and J ends were trimmed by 0 bases and 8 bases, with 15 bases remaining between them. Germline V gene data show CDR1 as SGHNT and CDR2 as YYREEE (reference sequence). The CDR3 spans 15 residues. CDR3 nucleotide sequence: TGTGCCAGCAGCTTGGGGGTCCGCCGGGTCGATGAGCAGTTCTTC. It codes for CASSLGVRRVDEQFF.

J is TRBJ1-1 and V is TRBV5-1; D is perhaps TRBD1 (6 bases). The CDR3 sequence is 15 residues long. Trimming took 0 bases from V and 1 from J, leaving 10 bases between them. Germline V gives CDR1 SGHRS, CDR2 YFSETQ. CDR3 sequence (DNA): TGCGCCAGCAGCTTGGATGGACAGACGAACACTGAAGCTTTCTTT. Encoded protein: CASSLDGQTNTEAFF.

The chain couples TRBV24-1 to TRBJ1-2; 7 positions agree with TRBD1. CDR1 is KGHDR and CDR2 is SFDVKD in the germline V gene. J gave up 8 bases and V 7 bases, and 9 bases lay outside the gene matches. This CDR3 spans 13 amino acids. CDR3 bases: TGTGCCACCAGAAAAAGACAGGGAGGCGGCTACACCTTC. Its protein is CATRKRQGGGYTF.

The chain has TRBV19 and TRBJ2-3; D is perhaps TRBD2 (6 bases). This CDR3 comprises 13 residues. Trimming left V 10 bases short and J 0 bases short, with 11 bases between. From germline, CDR1 is LNHDA and CDR2 SQIVND (reference sequence). For the CDR3, the DNA is TGTGCCACCTCCGGGACTAGCACAGATACGCAGTATTTT. Its translation is CATSGTSTDTQYF.

The rearrangement links TRBV9 to TRBJ1-1, with a weak D call TRBD1 (5 bases). Trimming pared 0 bases from V and 4 bases from J, leaving 10 bases between. Looked up from germline, CDR1 is SGDLS and CDR2 is YYNGEE. This CDR3 contains 14 residues. The CDR3 reads CASSVEDSPTEAFF. The CDR3 DNA reads TGTGCCAGCAGCGTAGAAGACAGCCCCACTGAAGCTTTCTTT.

This chain joins TRBV7-3 and TRBJ1-2; TRBD1 matches 7 bases. This CDR3 is 14 amino acids long. In germline, CDR1 is SGHTA, CDR2 FQGTGA. V lost 5 bases to trimming and J lost 6 bases; unmatched junction nucleotides: 9. The CDR3 region is CASSLDAGGNGYTF. The CDR3 bases are TGTGCCAGCAGCCTGGATGCAGGGGGTAATGGCTACACCTTC.

The chain carries TRBV18 and TRBJ1-1, with 8 nucleotides matching TRBD1. Germline CDR1 is KGHSH and CDR2 is LQKENI. The V gene end was trimmed by 3 bases and the J gene end by 3 bases; junction bases not matched to a gene: 6. The CDR3 spans 15 residues. In nucleotides, the CDR3 is TGTGCCAGCTCACCTCAGGGGGCCCGGGACACTGAAGCTTTCTTT. As protein: CASSPQGARDTEAFF. Filled out from reference TRBV18 and TRBJ1-1, the complete variable domain reads NAGVMQNPRHLVRRRGQEARLRCSPMKGHSHVYWYRQLPEEGLKFMVYLQKENIIDESGMPKERFSAEFPKEGPSILRIQQVVRGDSAAYFCASSPQGARDTEAFFGQGTRLTVV.

This clone was detected once. The chain is built from TRBV21-1 and TRBJ1-2; TRBD1 was called by the table and not checked on the DNA. TRBV21-1 is a known pseudogene. The CDR3 is made up of 15 amino acids. CDR3: CASSSVDRGNYGYTF. CDR3 in DNA: TGTGCCAGCAGTTCGGTGGACAGGGGAAACTATGGCTACACCTTC.